A single TCR beta chain is shown here with its context. Antigen specificity is unknown. In germline, CDR1 is SGHTA, CDR2 FQGNSA. V lost 3 bases and J lost 0, with 9 bases in between. The CDR3 is 15 residues long. The data are from a study of CD8+ T cells in alopecia areata. On the study more broadly: Treated patients were given 5 to 10 mg oral tofacitinib twice daily. Treatment with tofacitinib (6 to 18 months) was followed by 6 months off drug. General study results and limits: Scalp lesions, especially in alopecia totalis/universalis, had higher clonality than normal scalp.

Treatment noted: oral pan-JAK inhibitor, 5-10 mg twice daily. Individuals with alopecia areata gave both lesional scalp punch biopsies and peripheral blood for collection. In each case, RNA was isolated and then reverse transcribed into cDNA as the sequencing template. Profiled with immunoSEQ multiplex PCR; TCRdb holds only in-frame clones, not every one. The sample lists some 160,000 clones, 55% to 75% seen once, with roughly 0.91% in the top ten. The J gene is TRBJ2-1, the V gene TRBV7-2; D possibly corresponds to TRBD2 (5 bases). The clonotype was recovered from a human donor with alopecia areata. The source material was CD4+ T cells sorted from blood, sampled at week 4, from a patient treated with tofacitinib. In DNA, the CDR3 is TGTGCCAGCAGCTTGAGGGAGAGCTCCTACAATGAGCAGTTCTTC. This gives the protein CASSLRESSYNEQFF.